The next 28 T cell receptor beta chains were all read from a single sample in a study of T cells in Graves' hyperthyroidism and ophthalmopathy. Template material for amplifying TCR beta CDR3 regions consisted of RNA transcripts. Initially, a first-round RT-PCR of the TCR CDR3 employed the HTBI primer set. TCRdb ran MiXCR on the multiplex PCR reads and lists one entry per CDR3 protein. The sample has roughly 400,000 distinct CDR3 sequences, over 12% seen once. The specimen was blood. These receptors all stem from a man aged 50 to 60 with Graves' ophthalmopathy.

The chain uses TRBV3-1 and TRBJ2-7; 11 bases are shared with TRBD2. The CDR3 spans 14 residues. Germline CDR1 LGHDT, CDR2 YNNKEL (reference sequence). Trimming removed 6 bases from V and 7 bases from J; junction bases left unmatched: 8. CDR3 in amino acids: CASSLAGGPSEQYF. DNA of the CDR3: TGTGCCAGCAGTTTAGCGGGAGGGCCGTCAGAGCAGTACTTC.

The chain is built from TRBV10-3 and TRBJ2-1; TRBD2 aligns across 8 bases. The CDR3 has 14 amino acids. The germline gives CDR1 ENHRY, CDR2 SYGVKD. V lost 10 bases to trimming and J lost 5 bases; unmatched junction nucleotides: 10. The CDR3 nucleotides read TGTGCCACCTCGTTTCTAGCGGGCGACAATGAGCAGTTCTTC. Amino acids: CATSFLAGDNEQFF.

This CDR3 is CASSFTGTVMNTEAFF. For the CDR3, the DNA is TGTGCCAGCAGCTTTACCGGGACAGTAATGAACACTGAAGCTTTCTTT. The rearrangement links TRBV7-2 to TRBJ1-1; 7 nucleotides line up with TRBD1. Germline V CDR1 and CDR2: SGHTA, FQGNSA. This CDR3 spans 16 amino acids. Trimming removed 3 bases from V and 0 bases from J; junction bases left unmatched: 7.

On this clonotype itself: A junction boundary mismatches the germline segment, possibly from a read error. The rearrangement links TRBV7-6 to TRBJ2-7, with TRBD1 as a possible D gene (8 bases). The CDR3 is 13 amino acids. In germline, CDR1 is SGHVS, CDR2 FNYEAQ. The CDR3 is CASGQDREGEQCF. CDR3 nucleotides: TGTGCCAGCGGACAGGACAGGGAGGGCGAGCAGTGCTTC. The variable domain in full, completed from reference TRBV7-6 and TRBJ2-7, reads GAGVSQSPRYKVTKRGQDVALRCDPISGHVSLYWYRQALGQGPEFLTYFNYEAQQDKSGLPNDRFSAERPEGSISTLTIQRTEQRDSAMYRCASGQDREGEQCFGPGTRLTVT.

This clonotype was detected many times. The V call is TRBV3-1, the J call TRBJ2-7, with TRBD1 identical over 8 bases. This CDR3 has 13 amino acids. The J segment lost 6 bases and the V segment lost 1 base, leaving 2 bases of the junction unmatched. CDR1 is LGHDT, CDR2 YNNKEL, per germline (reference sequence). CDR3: CASSQAGGGEQYF. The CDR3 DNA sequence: TGTGCCAGCAGCCAAGCAGGGGGCGGCGAGCAGTACTTC.

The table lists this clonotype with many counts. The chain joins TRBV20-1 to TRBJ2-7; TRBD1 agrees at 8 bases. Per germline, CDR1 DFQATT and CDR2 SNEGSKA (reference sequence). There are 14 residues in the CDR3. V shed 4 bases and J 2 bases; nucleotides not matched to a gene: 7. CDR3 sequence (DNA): TGCAGTGCTACCCAGGGGGCAGGGGCCTACGAGCAGTACTTC. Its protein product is CSATQGAGAYEQYF.

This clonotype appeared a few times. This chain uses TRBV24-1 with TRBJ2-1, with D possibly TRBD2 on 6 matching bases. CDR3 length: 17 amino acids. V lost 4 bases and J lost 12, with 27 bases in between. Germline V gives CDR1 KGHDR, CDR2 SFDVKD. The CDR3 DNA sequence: TGTGCCACCAGTGAACCCGGTACAGGCTTTGGGGGGTTTGGGCAGTTCTTC. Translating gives CATSEPGTGFGGFGQFF.

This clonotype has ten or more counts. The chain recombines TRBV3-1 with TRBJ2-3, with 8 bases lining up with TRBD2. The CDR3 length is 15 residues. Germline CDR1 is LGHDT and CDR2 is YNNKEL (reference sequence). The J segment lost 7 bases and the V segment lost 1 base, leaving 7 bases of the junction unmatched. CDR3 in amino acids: CASSQGLSGSNTQYF. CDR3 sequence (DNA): TGTGCCAGCAGCCAAGGGTTGAGCGGGAGCAATACGCAGTATTTT.

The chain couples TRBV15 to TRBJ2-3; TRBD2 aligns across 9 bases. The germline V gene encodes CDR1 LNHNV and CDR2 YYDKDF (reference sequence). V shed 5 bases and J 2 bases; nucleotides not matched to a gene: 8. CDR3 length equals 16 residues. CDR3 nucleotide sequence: TGTGCCACCAGCTTCCGTAGCGGGAGATTCACAGATACGCAGTATTTT. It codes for CATSFRSGRFTDTQYF. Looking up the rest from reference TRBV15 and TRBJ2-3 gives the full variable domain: DAMVIQNPRYQVTQFGKPVTLSCSQTLNHNVMYWYQQKSSQAPKLLFHYYDKDFNNEADTPDNFQSRRPNTSFCFLDIRSPGLGDTAMYLCATSFRSGRFTDTQYFGPGTRLTVL.

DNA of the CDR3: TGTGCCAGCAGTGAGGGGGGACACCACTACGAGCAGTACTTC. As protein: CASSEGGHHYEQYF. The chain carries TRBV6-1 and TRBJ2-7; either TRBD1 or TRBD2 may supply D (6 bases each). The CDR3 totals 14 residues. Deletions cut 3 bases from V and 3 bases from J, with 12 bases between. From germline, CDR1 is MNHNS and CDR2 SASEGT.

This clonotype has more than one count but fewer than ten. The CDR3 bases are TGCAGTGCTAGAGACCCTCGACAGGGGGTGAGGACCTACAATGAGCAGTTCTTC. This encodes CSARDPRQGVRTYNEQFF. V usage is TRBV20-1 and J usage is TRBJ2-1; TRBD1 matches at 9 bases. The V and J ends lost 0 bases and 2 bases, in that order; junction bases with no gene match: 11. Germline values: CDR1 DFQATT, CDR2 SNEGSKA (reference sequence). The CDR3 contains 18 residues.

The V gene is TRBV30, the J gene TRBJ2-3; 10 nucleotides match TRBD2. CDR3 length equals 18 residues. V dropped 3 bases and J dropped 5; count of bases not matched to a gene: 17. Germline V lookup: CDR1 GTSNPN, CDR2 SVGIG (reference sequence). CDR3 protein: CAWRSQIRAGGPRDTQYF. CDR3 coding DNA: TGTGCCTGGAGATCGCAAATTCGAGCGGGAGGGCCTCGAGATACGCAGTATTTT.

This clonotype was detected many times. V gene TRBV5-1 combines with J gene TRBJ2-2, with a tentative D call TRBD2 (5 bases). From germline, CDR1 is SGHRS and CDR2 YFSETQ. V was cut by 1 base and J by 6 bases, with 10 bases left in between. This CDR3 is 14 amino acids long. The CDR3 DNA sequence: TGCGCCAGCAGCTTGCTCTCTAGCCCCGGGGAGCTGTTTTTT. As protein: CASSLLSSPGELFF.

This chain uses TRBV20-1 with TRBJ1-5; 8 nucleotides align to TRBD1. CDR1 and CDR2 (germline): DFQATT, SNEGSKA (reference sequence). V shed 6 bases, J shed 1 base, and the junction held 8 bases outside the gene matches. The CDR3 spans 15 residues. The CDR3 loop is CSAVPGGMSNQPQHF. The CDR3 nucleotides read TGCAGTGCAGTGCCAGGGGGCATGAGCAATCAGCCCCAGCATTTT.

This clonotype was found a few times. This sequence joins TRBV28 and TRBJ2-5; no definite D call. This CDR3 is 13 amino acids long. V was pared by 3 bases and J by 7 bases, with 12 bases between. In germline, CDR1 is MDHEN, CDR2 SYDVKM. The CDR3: CASSLTPPVTQYF. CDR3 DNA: TGTGCCAGCAGTTTGACCCCCCCCGTGACCCAGTACTTC.

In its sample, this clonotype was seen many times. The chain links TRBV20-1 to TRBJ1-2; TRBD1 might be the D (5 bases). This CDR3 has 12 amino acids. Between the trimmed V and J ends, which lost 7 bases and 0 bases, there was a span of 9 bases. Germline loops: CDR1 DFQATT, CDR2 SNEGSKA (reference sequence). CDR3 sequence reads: CSVGDANYGYTF. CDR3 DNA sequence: TGCAGTGTTGGGGACGCTAACTATGGCTACACCTTC.

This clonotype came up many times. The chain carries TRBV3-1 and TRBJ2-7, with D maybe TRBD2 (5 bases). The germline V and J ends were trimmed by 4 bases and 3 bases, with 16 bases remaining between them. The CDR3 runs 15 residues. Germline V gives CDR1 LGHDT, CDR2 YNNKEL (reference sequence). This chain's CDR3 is CASSPPRTRYYEQYF. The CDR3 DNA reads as TGTGCCAGCAGCCCACCCAGGACTCGATACTACGAGCAGTACTTC.

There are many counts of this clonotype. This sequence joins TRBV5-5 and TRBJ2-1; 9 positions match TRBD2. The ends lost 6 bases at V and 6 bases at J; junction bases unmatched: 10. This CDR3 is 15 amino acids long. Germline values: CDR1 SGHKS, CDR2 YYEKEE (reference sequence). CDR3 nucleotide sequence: TGTGCCAGCACCAACACCGGGACTAGCAGCAATGAGCAGTTCTTC. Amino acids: CASTNTGTSSNEQFF. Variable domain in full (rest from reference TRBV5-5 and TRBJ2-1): DAGVTQSPTHLIKTRGQQVTLRCSPISGHKSVSWYQQVLGQGPQFIFQYYEKEERGRGNFPDRFSARQFPNYSSELNVNALLLGDSALYLCASTNTGTSSNEQFFGPGTRLTVL.

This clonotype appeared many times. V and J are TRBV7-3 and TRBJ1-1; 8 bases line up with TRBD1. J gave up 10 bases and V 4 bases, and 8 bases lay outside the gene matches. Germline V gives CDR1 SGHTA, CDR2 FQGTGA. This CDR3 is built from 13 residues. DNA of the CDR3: TGTGCCAGCAGCTCCGACAGGGGATCTCCAGCTTTCTTT. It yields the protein CASSSDRGSPAFF. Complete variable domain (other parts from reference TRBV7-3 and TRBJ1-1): GAGVSQTPSNKVTEKGKYVELRCDPISGHTALYWYRQSLGQGPEFLIYFQGTGAADDSGLPNDRFFAVRPEGSVSTLKIQRTERGDSAVYLCASSSDRGSPAFFGQGTRLTVV.

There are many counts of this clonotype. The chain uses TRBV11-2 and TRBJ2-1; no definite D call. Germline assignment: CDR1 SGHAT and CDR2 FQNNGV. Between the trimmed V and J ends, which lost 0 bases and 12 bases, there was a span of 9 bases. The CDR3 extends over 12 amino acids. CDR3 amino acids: CASSLDLGLQFF. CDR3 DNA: TGTGCCAGCAGCTTAGATCTAGGCCTGCAGTTCTTC.

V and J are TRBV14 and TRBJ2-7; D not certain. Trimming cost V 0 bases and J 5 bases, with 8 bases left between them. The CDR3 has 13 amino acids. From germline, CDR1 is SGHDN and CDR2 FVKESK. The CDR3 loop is CASSQENRDEQYF. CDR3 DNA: TGTGCCAGCAGCCAAGAAAATAGGGACGAGCAGTACTTC.

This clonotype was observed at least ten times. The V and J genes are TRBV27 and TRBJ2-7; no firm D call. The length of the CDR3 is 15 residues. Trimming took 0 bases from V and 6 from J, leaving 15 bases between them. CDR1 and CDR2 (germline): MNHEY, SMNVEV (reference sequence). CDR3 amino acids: CASSLSALSPSEQYF. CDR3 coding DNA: TGTGCCAGCAGTTTATCCGCCTTAAGCCCCAGCGAGCAGTACTTC.

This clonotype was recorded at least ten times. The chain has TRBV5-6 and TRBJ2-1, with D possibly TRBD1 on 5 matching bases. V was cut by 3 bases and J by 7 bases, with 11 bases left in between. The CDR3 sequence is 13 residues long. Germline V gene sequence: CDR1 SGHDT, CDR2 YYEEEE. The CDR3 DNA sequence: TGTGCCAGCAGCTCGGTTACAGGTAATGAGCAGTTCTTC. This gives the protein CASSSVTGNEQFF.

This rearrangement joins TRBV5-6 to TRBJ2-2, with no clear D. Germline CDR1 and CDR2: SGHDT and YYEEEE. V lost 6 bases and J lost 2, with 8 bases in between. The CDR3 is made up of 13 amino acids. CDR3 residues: CASIFGNTGELFF. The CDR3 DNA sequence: TGTGCCAGCATCTTCGGAAACACCGGGGAGCTGTTTTTT.

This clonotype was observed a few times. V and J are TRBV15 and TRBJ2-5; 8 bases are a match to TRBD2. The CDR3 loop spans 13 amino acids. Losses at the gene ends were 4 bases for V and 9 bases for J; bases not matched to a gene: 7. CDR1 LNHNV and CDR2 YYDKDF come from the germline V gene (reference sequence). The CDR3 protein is CATSTRGATAQYF. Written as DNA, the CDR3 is TGTGCCACCAGCACGCGGGGGGCCACTGCCCAGTACTTC.

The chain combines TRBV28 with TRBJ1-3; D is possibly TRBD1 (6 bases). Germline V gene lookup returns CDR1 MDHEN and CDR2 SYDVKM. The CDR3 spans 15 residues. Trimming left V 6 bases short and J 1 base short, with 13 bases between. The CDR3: CASRQQGGSGNTIYF. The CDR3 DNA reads TGTGCCAGCAGACAACAGGGAGGATCTGGAAACACCATATATTTT.

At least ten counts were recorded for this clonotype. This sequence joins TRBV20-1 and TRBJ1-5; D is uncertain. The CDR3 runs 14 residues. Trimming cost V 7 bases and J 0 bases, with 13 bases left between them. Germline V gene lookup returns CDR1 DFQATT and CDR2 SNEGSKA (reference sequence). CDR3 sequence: CSGTRSPSNQPQHF. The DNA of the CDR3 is TGCAGTGGGACGCGGTCACCTAGCAATCAGCCCCAGCATTTT.

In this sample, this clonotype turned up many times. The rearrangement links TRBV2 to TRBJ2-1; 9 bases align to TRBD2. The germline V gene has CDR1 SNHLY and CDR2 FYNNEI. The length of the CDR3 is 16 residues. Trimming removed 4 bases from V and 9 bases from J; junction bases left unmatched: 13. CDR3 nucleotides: TGTGCCAGCAGTGCACGGACCGGCGGGAGGGGGGGTGAGCAGTTCTTC. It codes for CASSARTGGRGGEQFF.